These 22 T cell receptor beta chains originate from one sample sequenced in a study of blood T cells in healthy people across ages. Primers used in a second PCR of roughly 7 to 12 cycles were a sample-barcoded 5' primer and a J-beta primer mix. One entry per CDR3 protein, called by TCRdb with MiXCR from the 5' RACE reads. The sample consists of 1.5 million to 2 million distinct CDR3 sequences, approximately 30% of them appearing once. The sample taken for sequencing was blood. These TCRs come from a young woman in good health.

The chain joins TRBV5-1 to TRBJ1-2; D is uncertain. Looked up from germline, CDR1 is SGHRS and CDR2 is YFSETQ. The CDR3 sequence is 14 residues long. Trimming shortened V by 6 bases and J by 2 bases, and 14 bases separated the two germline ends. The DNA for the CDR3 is TGCGCCAGCACCGAGTCCCTCGGCAACTATGGCTACACCTTC. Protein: CASTESLGNYGYTF.

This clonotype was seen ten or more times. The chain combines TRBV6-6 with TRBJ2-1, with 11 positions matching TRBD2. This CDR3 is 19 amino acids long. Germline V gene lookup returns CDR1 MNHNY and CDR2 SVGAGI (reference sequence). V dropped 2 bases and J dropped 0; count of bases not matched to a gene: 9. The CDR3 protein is CASSYSLAGGPSSYNEQFF. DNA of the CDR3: TGTGCCAGCAGTTACAGTCTAGCGGGAGGCCCCAGCTCCTACAATGAGCAGTTCTTC.

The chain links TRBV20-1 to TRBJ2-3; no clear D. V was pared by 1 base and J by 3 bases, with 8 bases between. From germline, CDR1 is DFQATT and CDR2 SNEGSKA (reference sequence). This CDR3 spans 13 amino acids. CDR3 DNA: TGCAGTGCTAGAGGCTCTGAGACAGATACGCAGTATTTT. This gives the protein CSARGSETDTQYF.

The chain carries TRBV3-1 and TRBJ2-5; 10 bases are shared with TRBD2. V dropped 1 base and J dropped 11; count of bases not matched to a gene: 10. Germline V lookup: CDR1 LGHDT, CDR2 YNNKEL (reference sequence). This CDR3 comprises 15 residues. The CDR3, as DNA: TGTGCCAGCAGCCAAGTAAGCGGGGGGGCCAATGAGCAGTACTTC. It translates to CASSQVSGGANEQYF.

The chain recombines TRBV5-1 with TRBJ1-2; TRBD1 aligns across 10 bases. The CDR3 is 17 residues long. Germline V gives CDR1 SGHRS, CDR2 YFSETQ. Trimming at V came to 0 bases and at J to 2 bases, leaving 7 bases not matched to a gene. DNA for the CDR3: TGCGCCAGCAGCTTGGCCGGGGACAGGGGCGTAAACTATGGCTACACCTTC. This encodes CASSLAGDRGVNYGYTF.

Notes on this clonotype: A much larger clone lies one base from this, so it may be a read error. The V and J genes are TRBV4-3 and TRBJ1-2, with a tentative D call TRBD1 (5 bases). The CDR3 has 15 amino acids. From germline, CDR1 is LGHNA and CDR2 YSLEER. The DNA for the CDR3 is TGCACCAGCAGCCAAGGGACCGGGGAAATTGACGGCTACACCTTC. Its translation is CTSSQGTGEIDGYTF.

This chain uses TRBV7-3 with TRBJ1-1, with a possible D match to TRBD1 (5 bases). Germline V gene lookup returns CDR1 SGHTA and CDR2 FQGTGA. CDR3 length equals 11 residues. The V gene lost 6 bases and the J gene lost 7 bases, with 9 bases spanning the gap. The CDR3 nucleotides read TGTGCCAGCAGAAACAGGTTTGAAGCTTTCTTT. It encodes CASRNRFEAFF.

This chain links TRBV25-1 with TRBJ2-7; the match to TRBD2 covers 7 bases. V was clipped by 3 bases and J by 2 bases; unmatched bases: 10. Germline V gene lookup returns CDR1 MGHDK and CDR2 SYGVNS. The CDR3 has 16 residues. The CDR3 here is CASSDPSGTATYEQYF. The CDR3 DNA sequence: TGTGCCAGCAGTGATCCCAGCGGGACCGCTACCTACGAGCAGTACTTC.

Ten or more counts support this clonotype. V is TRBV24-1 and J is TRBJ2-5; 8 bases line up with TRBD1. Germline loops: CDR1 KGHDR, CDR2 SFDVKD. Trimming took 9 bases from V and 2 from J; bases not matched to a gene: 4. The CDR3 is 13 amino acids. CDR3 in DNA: TGTGCCACCTCGACAGGGGCACAAGAGACCCAGTACTTC. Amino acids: CATSTGAQETQYF.

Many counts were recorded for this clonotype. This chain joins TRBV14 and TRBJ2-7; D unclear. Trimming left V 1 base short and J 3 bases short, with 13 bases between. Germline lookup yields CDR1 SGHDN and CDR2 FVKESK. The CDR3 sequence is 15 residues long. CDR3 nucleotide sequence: TGTGCCAGCAGCCAAGGATGGAGTGTCGACTACGAGCAGTACTTC. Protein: CASSQGWSVDYEQYF.

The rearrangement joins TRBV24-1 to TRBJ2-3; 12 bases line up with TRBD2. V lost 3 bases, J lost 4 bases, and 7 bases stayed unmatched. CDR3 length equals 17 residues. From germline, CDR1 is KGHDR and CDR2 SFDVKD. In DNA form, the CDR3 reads TGTGCCACCAGTGATCTTACTAGCGGGGGGACCGCAGATACGCAGTATTTT. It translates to CATSDLTSGGTADTQYF.

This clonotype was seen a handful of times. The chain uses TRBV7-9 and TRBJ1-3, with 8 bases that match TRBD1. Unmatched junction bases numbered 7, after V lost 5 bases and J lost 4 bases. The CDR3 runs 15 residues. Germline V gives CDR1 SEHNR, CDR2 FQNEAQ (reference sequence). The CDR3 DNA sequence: TGTGCCAGCAGCCTAACAGGGGGAAAGGGAAACACCATATATTTT. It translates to CASSLTGGKGNTIYF.

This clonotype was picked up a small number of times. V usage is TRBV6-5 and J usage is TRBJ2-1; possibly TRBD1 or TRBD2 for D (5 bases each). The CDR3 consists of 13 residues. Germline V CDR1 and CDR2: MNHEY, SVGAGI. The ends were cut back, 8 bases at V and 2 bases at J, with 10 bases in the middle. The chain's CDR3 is CASHRDPYNEQFF. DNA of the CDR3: TGTGCCAGCCATCGGGACCCCTACAATGAGCAGTTCTTC.

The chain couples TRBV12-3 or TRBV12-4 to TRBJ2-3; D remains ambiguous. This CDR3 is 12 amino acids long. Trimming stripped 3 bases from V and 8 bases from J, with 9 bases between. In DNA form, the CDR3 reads TGTGCCAGCAGTTTTCCGTTGTCTACGCAGTATTTT. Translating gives CASSFPLSTQYF.

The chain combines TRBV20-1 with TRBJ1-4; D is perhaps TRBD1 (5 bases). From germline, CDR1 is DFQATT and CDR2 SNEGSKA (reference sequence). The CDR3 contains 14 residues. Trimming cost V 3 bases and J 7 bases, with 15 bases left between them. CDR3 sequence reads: CSASRTGSFEKLFF. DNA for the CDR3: TGCAGTGCTAGCCGAACAGGTTCTTTTGAAAAACTGTTTTTT.

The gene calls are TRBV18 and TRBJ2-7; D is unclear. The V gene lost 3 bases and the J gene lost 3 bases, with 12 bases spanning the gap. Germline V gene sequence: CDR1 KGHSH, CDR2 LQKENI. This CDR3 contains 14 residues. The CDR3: CASSPTDGYYEQYF. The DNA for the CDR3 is TGTGCCAGCTCACCGACGGACGGATACTACGAGCAGTACTTC.

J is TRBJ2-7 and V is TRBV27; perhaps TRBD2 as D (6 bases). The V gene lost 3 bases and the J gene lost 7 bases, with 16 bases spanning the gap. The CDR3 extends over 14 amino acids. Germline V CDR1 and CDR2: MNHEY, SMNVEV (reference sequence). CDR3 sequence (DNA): TGTGCCAGCAGTTTCCGAGGGGAGGAGGGAGAGCAGTACTTC. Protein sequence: CASSFRGEEGEQYF.

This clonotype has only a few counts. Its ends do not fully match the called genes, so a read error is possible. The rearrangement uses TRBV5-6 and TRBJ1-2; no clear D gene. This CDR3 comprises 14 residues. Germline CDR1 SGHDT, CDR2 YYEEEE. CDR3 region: CASSLEQPPYGCTF. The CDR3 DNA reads TGTGCCAGCAGCTTGGAACAGCCTCCCTATGGCTGCACCTTC.

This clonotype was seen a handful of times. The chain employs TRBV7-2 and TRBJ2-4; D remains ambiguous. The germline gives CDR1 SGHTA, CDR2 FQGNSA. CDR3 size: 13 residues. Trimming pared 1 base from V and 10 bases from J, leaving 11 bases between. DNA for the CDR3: TGTGCCAGCAGCTTAGAAATCCAGCGTATTCAGTACTTC. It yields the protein CASSLEIQRIQYF.

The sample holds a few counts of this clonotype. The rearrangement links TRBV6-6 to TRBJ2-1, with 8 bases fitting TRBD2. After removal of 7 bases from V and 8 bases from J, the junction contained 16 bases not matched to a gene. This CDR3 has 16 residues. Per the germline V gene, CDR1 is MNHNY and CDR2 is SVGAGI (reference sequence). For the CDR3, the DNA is TGTGCCAGCACGGGCGGCACCGGGGGGGCCTGGGATGAGCAGTTCTTC. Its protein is CASTGGTGGAWDEQFF.

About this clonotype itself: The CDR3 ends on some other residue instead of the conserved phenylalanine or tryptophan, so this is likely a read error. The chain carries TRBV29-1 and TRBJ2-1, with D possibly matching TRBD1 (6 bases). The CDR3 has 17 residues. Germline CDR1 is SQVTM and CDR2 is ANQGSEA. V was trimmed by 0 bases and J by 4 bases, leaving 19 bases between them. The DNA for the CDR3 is TGCAGCGTTGAAGACCCTTTGGACAGCCCCTTATACAATGAGCAGTTCGTC. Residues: CSVEDPLDSPLYNEQFV.

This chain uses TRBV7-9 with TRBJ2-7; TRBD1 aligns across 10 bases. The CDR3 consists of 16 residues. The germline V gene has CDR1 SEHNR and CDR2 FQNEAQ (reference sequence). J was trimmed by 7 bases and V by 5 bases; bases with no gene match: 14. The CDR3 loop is CASSPGQGILGNEQYF. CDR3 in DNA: TGTGCCAGCAGCCCGGGACAGGGGATTCTAGGGAATGAGCAGTACTTC.